The rows below give T cell receptor beta chains drawn from one sample of a study of T-cell memory formation after mild COVID-19. TCRdb called the 5' RACE reads again in MiXCR, with one record for every CDR3 protein. The sample consists of 300,000 to 350,000 distinct CDR3 sequences, roughly an eighth of them appearing once. The sequenced material came from PBMCs or a T cell subset sorted from them (not recorded which). The receptors derive from a man younger than 30 who had mild COVID-19 (a few samples of this study predate the infection). Cell type and time point are not known. The CDR3 runs from the conserved cysteine through the conserved F or W. Each record gives: J gene, V gene, clone size, D gene, CDR3 DNA, CDR3 protein. D genes are given only for firm matches. Clone size, where shown, is once, few, many, or a class for clones that have expanded.

TRBJ2-2 TRBV6-5 few NA TGTGCCAGCAGTTACGGTCAACAACCGACTGCGAACACCGGGGAGCTGTTTTTT CASSYGQQPTANTGELFF
TRBJ1-2 TRBV7-2 few TRBD1 TGTGCCAGCAGCTCCCCGGGGGACAGCTATGGCTACACCTTC CASSSPGDSYGYTF
TRBJ1-3 TRBV3-1 NA NA TGTGCCAGCAGCCAAACGATTGGAAACACCATATATTTT CASSQTIGNTIYF
TRBJ1-1 TRBV7-9 many NA TGTGCCAGCAGCCCCGAGGAGACAGCCCGAGCTTTCTTT CASSPEETARAFF
TRBJ2-1 TRBV5-1 NA NA TGCGCCAGCATGGGGGGGCCGGGGAATGAGCAGTTCTTC CASMGGPGNEQFF
TRBJ1-4 TRBV19 NA NA TGTGCCAGTAGAGTCGACCCAACTAATGAAAAACTGTTTTTT CASRVDPTNEKLFF
TRBJ1-2 TRBV11-2 NA NA TGTGCCAGCAGCCCCGGGGCAGGAAACGCTAACTATGGCTACACCTTC CASSPGAGNANYGYTF
TRBJ2-1 TRBV14 few NA TGTGCCAGCAGCCAAGCCTCTGGCTACAATGAGCAGTTCTTC CASSQASGYNEQFF
TRBJ2-2 TRBV7-8 NA NA TGTGCCAGCAGCTTAGCAGGGGGGTGGCGAACCGGGGAGCTGTTTTTT CASSLAGGWRTGELFF
TRBJ2-3 TRBV6-2/TRBV6-3 NA NA TGTGCCAGCAGTTACGACGAGGGAGGCACAGATACGCAGTATTTT CASSYDEGGTDTQYF
TRBJ2-1 TRBV6-5 many NA TGTGCCAGCAGCGAGATCGGGTCGGGCAATGAGCAGTTCTTC CASSEIGSGNEQFF
TRBJ2-5 TRBV4-3 many NA TGCGCCAGCAGCCACGACGGGCGGGAGACCCAGTACTTC CASSHDGRETQYF
TRBJ2-5 TRBV7-2 few TRBD2 TGTGCCAGCAGCTCCAACCGGGGGAGCGGGGGTTGGGAGACCCAGTACTTC CASSSNRGSGGWETQYF
TRBJ2-2 TRBV4-1 NA NA TGCGCCAGCAGCCAAGAAGGTGTCGGGGAGCTGTTTTTT CASSQEGVGELFF
TRBJ2-3 TRBV29-1 few NA TGCAGCGTTGCATATACTAGCACAGATACGCAGTATTTT CSVAYTSTDTQYF
TRBJ2-2 TRBV4-3 NA NA TGCGCCAGCAGCCAAGATAGGGACGGGGGTGACACCGGGGAGCTGTTTTTT CASSQDRDGGDTGELFF
TRBJ2-3 TRBV19 NA NA TGTGCCAGTAGTATAGATACGGTCTCCAGGCCAGATACGCAGTATTTT CASSIDTVSRPDTQYF
TRBJ1-2 TRBV6-6 NA NA TGTGCCAGCAGGAGACAGGATGGCTATGGCTACACCTTC CASRRQDGYGYTF
TRBJ2-4 TRBV9 NA TRBD1 TGTGCCAGCAGCGTCACAGGGGCCGAAAACATTCAGTACTTC CASSVTGAENIQYF
TRBJ2-1 TRBV12-3/TRBV12-4 NA TRBD2 TGTGCCAGCCTAGGGACCGGGGGGGTCAATGAGCAGTTCTTC CASLGTGGVNEQFF
TRBJ2-1 TRBV9 many NA TGTGCCAGCAGCGGTTCGTGGGGAGGTGAGCAGTTCTTC CASSGSWGGEQFF
TRBJ2-5 TRBV28 NA NA TGTGCCAGCAGTTCCGCCGGGACTCCCCTGGCCCAGTACTTC CASSSAGTPLAQYF
TRBJ1-2 TRBV7-9 few NA TGTGCCAGCAGCTTAGTTGGCTACACCTTC CASSLVGYTF
TRBJ1-2 TRBV7-9 few NA TGTGCCAGCAGCTTGGGGGCACGGTATGGCTACACCTTC CASSLGARYGYTF
TRBJ2-2 TRBV10-3 many TRBD1 TGTGCCATCGGGACAGGGAACACCGGGGAGCTGTTTTTT CAIGTGNTGELFF
TRBJ2-2 TRBV5-5 NA NA TGTGCCAGCAGCGCTCGCCTCGACGGGTACGCCGGGGAGCTGTTTTTT CASSARLDGYAGELFF
TRBJ2-2 TRBV5-1 few NA TGCGCCAGCAGCTTACCCTCGACAGGTCACGGGGAGCTGTTTTTT CASSLPSTGHGELFF
TRBJ2-5 TRBV4-3 few NA TGCGCCAGCAGCCAAGTGGTGGCGACAGACGAGGCCCAGTACTTC CASSQVVATDEAQYF
TRBJ2-4 TRBV23-1 NA NA TGCGCCAGCGGATCTTATAGGACGGGGAAACTAGCCAAAAACATTCAGTACTTC CASGSYRTGKLAKNIQYF
TRBJ1-6 TRBV30 few TRBD1 TGTGCCTGGAGTCTGGACAGGCGGAATTCACCCCTCCACTTT CAWSLDRRNSPLHF
TRBJ2-3 TRBV7-2 few NA TGTGCCAGCAGCTTAATGGGGAAAGATACGCAGTATTTT CASSLMGKDTQYF
TRBJ2-2 TRBV5-1 NA NA TGCGCCAGCAGCTTCTCTTTGGTACAGGCCGGGGAGCTGTTTTTT CASSFSLVQAGELFF
TRBJ2-5 TRBV5-4 few NA TGTGCCAGCAGCTTCGGTAGCCGGGAGACCCAGTACTTC CASSFGSRETQYF